Each of the 9 T cell receptor beta chains below was sequenced from the same sample in a study of beta chain features in type 1 diabetes (dated by TCRdb to the late 2010s). Points the paper makes about the study in general: Type 1 diabetes patients showed a moderate but significant shortening of TCRB CDR3 length in all four CD4+ subsets.

Library creation used the immunoSEQ multiplex PCR assay. The entire amount of isolated RNA was reverse transcribed using the High Capacity cDNA Reverse Transcription Kit, so the sequenced TCRB transcripts were expressed ones. TCRdb carries this immuneACCESS record with in-frame sequences only. Its versions omit some clonotypes, under half of them owing to an unresolved V gene in the studies checked, with the rest unexplained. The sample has approximately 140,000 clones on record, around 8.8% of them singletons. The biggest ten clones account for 0.65% to 0.75% of the sample. Their antigens are not known. Sequencing was carried out using central memory CD4+ T cells from blood. Every receptor here comes from a man aged 25-45 years with type 1 diabetes.

This clone was detected only a few times. The rearrangement links TRBV7-2 to TRBJ2-7; D possibly corresponds to TRBD2 (5 bases). The CDR3 contains 12 residues. The ends were cut back, 5 bases at V and 6 bases at J, with 11 bases in the middle. Germline CDR1 is SGHTA and CDR2 is FQGNSA. The CDR3 DNA reads TGTGCCAGCAGCCCTCCGGGATTCGAGCAGTACTTC. Encoded protein: CASSPPGFEQYF.

This clone was seen only a few times. The chain is built from TRBV5-1 and TRBJ1-1; D may be TRBD1 (6 bases). Trimming removed 5 bases at V and 1 base at J, with 15 bases between. The CDR3 is made up of 15 amino acids. Germline V gene sequence: CDR1 SGHRS, CDR2 YFSETQ. The CDR3 sequence is CASREQGIQNTEAFF. The CDR3 bases are TGCGCCAGCAGGGAACAGGGAATCCAGAACACTGAAGCTTTCTTT.

There are a few counts of this clone. This chain uses TRBV5-1 with TRBJ2-5; 11 nucleotides line up with TRBD2. CDR1 and CDR2 from the germline V gene are SGHRS and YFSETQ. CDR3 length: 15 amino acids. V trimming: 1 base; J trimming: 3 bases; junction bases outside the gene matches: 2. CDR3 amino acids: CASSLTSGREETQYF. DNA for the CDR3: TGCGCCAGCAGCTTGACTAGCGGGAGAGAAGAGACCCAGTACTTC.

This clone has a handful of counts. The CDR3 DNA reads as TGCGCCAGCAGTTATGGACTGATCACAGATACGCAGTATTTT. Translation: CASSYGLITDTQYF. The chain carries TRBV5-1 and TRBJ2-3; D perhaps matches TRBD2 (5 bases). The CDR3 totals 14 residues. In germline, CDR1 is SGHRS, CDR2 YFSETQ. Between the trimmed V and J ends, which lost 5 bases and 2 bases, there was a span of 12 bases.

J is TRBJ1-1 and V is TRBV6-1; D possibly corresponds to TRBD1 (5 bases). The ends were cut back, 6 bases at V and 0 bases at J, with 8 bases in the middle. Per germline, CDR1 MNHNS and CDR2 SASEGT. The CDR3 is made up of 13 amino acids. The CDR3 reads CASRDNLNTEAFF. CDR3 DNA sequence: TGTGCCAGCAGGGACAATCTGAACACTGAAGCTTTCTTT.

V is TRBV2 and J is TRBJ2-1; 10 bases are shared with TRBD2. The V gene's germline CDR1 is SNHLY and CDR2 FYNNEI. The CDR3 covers 15 residues. The junction had 12 bases not matched to a gene; V was cut back by 11 bases and J by 5 bases. DNA for the CDR3: TGTGCCTCCCACCCGACTAGCGGGTCGAACAATGAGCAGTTCTTC. As protein: CASHPTSGSNNEQFF.

The rearrangement links TRBV28 to TRBJ1-6; D unclear. The V and J ends lost 7 bases and 8 bases respectively, with 12 bases between them. The CDR3 runs 13 residues. In germline, CDR1 is MDHEN, CDR2 SYDVKM. The CDR3 coding sequence is TGTGCCAGCACGACGCGGAGGGATTCACCCCTCCACTTT. Translating gives CASTTRRDSPLHF.

The V and J genes are TRBV7-2 and TRBJ1-1, with D maybe TRBD1 (6 bases). The CDR3 is 14 amino acids. Deletions cut 4 bases from V and 1 base from J, with 10 bases between. Germline CDR1 reads SGHTA; CDR2 reads FQGNSA. CDR3 DNA: TGTGCCAGCAGCTCGCAGGGGACGAACACTGAAGCTTTCTTT. Protein product: CASSSQGTNTEAFF.

There are a few counts of this clone. The chain links TRBV5-1 to TRBJ2-1; 9 nucleotides match TRBD1. Germline loops: CDR1 SGHRS, CDR2 YFSETQ. Trimming at V came to 1 base and at J to 6 bases, leaving 2 bases not matched to a gene. The CDR3 is 14 amino acids. Here the CDR3 reads CASSLRGQGNEQFF. The CDR3 DNA sequence: TGCGCCAGCAGCTTGAGGGGACAGGGCAATGAGCAGTTCTTC.